This entry features one TCR beta chain sequence. Germline CDR1 and CDR2: SGHDN and FVKESK. The CDR3 has 17 amino acids. V gave up 0 bases and J gave up 1 base, with 13 bases separating them. This sample is drawn from a study of shared clonotypes between healthy human individuals. Study summary: Donors, aged 18 to 49, were two women and a few men.

Samples underwent the assay at deep level. Assay: immunoSEQ multiplex PCR; the TCRdb copy retains only in-frame clones and omits some. The profile covers 450,000 to 500,000 clones, with 70% to 80% appearing a single time and roughly 13% taken by the ten largest. The donor population consisted of healthy HIV-negative adults with no recent acute infections or vaccinations. The receptor was derived from a woman aged 40 to 50 in good health. Some clones in this sample may be carry-over from other donors' samples. Sequencing used PBMCs. The chain is built from TRBV14 and TRBJ2-4, with D possibly matching TRBD1 (5 bases). This chain's CDR3 is CASSQEFAGLAKNIQYF. CDR3 DNA sequence: TGTGCCAGCAGCCAAGAATTTGCAGGGCTGGCCAAAAACATTCAGTACTTC.